This TCR beta chain was recovered during a study of a mutant IDH1 vaccine in newly diagnosed glioma. Study as a whole: Vaccination was launched 4-6 weeks after radiotherapy alone, or with temozolomide cycles. Patients got radiotherapy, temozolomide, or both beforehand, and most got both.

Time point given: week 5, during vaccination. Vaccination comprised doses that each held 300 ug of mutant IDH1 20-mer peptide, plus topical imiquimod. Study observations and caveats: Pseudoprogression apparently lacked any relation to changes in top peripheral T cell clonotypes.

On this clone itself: What it recognizes is unknown.

Produced via immunoSEQ multiplex PCR; TCRdb's table is partial and in-frame only. The sample holds around 58,000 clones; approximately 81% are singletons and the top ten take around 3.4%. Germline V lookup: CDR1 SGHRS, CDR2 YFSETQ. V lost 0 bases, J lost 4 bases, and 11 bases lay in between. The CDR3 totals 14 residues. This TCR was sampled from a man aged 25 to 40 with glioma. The source was PBMCs, collected from a glioma patient whose treatment included an IDH1 peptide vaccine. V gene TRBV5-1 combines with J gene TRBJ2-7; weak D call: TRBD1 (5 bases). The CDR3 here is CASSLALGEYEQYF. In nucleotides, the CDR3 is TGCGCCAGCAGCTTGGCTTTAGGGGAATACGAGCAGTACTTC.